The T cell receptor (beta chain) described here comes from a study of control samples from healthy donors and cancer patients. Libraries were prepared by immunoSEQ multiplex PCR; TCRdb keeps only in-frame clonotypes and omits some of them. Altogether more than 150,000 clones are present, 90% to 95% being singletons, with the ten largest covering approximately 0.7%. Germline V lookup: CDR1 MGHDK, CDR2 SYGVNS. The CDR3 totals 18 residues. The V end lost 1 base, the J end lost 0 bases, and 16 bases lay between the germline ends. The chain couples TRBV25-1 to TRBJ2-1; maybe TRBD2 (6 bases). Sequencing used blood. The receptor comes from a woman in her thirties in good health. The CDR3 coding sequence is TGTGCCAGCAGTGAATCGGTCATCGGGGGAAGCTCCTACAATGAGCAGTTCTTC. It encodes CASSESVIGGSSYNEQFF.